The 9 T cell receptor beta chains given below trace back to one sample, sequenced in a study of cytomegalovirus exposure and HLA in healthy donors. PCR involved 60 Vbeta and 13 Jbeta primers. Generated by immunoSEQ multiplex PCR, the TCRdb table keeps only in-frame clones and is missing some. The data show roughly 110,000 clones, about two thirds seen once. The sequencing sample was made of PBMCs. The receptors were sampled from a female donor in good health and CMV-seronegative.

CDR3 in amino acids: CASSVVGPDGYTF. The CDR3 nucleotides are TGTGCCAGCAGCGTAGTGGGGCCGGATGGCTACACCTTC. V gene TRBV9 combines with J gene TRBJ1-2, with a tentative D call TRBD1 (5 bases). The CDR3 loop spans 13 amino acids. Trimming pared 0 bases from V and 6 bases from J, leaving 9 bases between. Germline V CDR1 and CDR2: SGDLS, YYNGEE. Full variable domain (outside the CDR3, taken from reference TRBV9 and TRBJ1-2): DSGVTQTPKHLITATGQRVTLRCSPRSGDLSVYWYQQSLDQGLQFLIQYYNGEERAKGNILERFSAQQFPDLHSELNLSSLELGDSALYFCASSVVGPDGYTFGSGTRLTVV.

The chain combines TRBV30 with TRBJ2-1, with D tentatively TRBD2 (5 bases). CDR3 length equals 11 residues. Trimming removed 1 base from V and 9 bases from J, with 7 bases in between. From germline, CDR1 is GTSNPN and CDR2 SVGIG (reference sequence). The DNA of the CDR3 is TGTGCCTGGAGTGGAGGAGGTGAGCAGTTCTTC. Its protein product is CAWSGGGEQFF. Full variable domain (missing parts from reference TRBV30 and TRBJ2-1): SQTIHQWPATLVQPVGSPLSLECTVEGTSNPNLYWYRQAAGRGLQLLFYSVGIGQISSEVPQNLSASRPQDRQFILSSKKLLLSDSGFYLCAWSGGGEQFFGPGTRLTVL.

The genes are TRBV30 and TRBJ2-2, with 10 bases matching TRBD1. With 3 bases clipped from V and 5 bases from J, the junction kept 9 bases outside the gene matches. This CDR3 is 16 amino acids long. CDR1 and CDR2 (germline): GTSNPN, SVGIG (reference sequence). The CDR3 nucleotides are TGTGCCTGGAGCAAACCTCCGGGACAGGGGACCGGGGAGCTGTTTTTT. This translates into CAWSKPPGQGTGELFF.

The rearrangement links TRBV6-6 to TRBJ1-2, with D perhaps TRBD1 (5 bases). Trimming removed 6 bases at V and 4 bases at J, with 12 bases between. The CDR3 is 13 residues long. Germline V lookup: CDR1 MNHNY, CDR2 SVGAGI (reference sequence). The CDR3 reads CASREQDIYGYTF. The DNA for the CDR3 is TGTGCCAGCAGGGAACAGGATATCTATGGCTACACCTTC.

This clone was observed a few times. The chain combines TRBV7-8 with TRBJ1-2; 9 bases fit TRBD1. The V gene end was trimmed by 0 bases and the J gene end by 4 bases; junction bases not matched to a gene: 6. The CDR3 length is 16 residues. Germline CDR1 SGHVS, CDR2 FQNEAQ. The CDR3 reads CASSLARTGATYGYTF. CDR3 nucleotides: TGTGCCAGCAGCTTAGCCAGGACAGGGGCGACCTATGGCTACACCTTC.

V gene TRBV7-2 combines with J gene TRBJ2-1; TRBD2 aligns across 9 bases. Per the germline V gene, CDR1 is SGHTA and CDR2 is FQGNSA. With V trimmed by 5 bases and J by 5 bases, 10 bases remained unmatched. This CDR3 spans 16 amino acids. The CDR3 here is CASSTGSGRKDNEQFF. The CDR3 coding sequence is TGTGCCAGCAGCACCGGTAGCGGGAGAAAGGACAATGAGCAGTTCTTC.

V is TRBV5-6 and J is TRBJ2-1; the match to TRBD2 covers 9 bases. Germline values: CDR1 SGHDT, CDR2 YYEEEE. CDR3 length: 17 residues. V lost 0 bases to trimming and J lost 6 bases; unmatched junction nucleotides: 10. In nucleotides, the CDR3 is TGTGCCAGCAGCTTGGATCGGTTAGCGGGAGTGGGCAATGAGCAGTTCTTC. Residues: CASSLDRLAGVGNEQFF.

As regards this clone: This CDR3 is also generated by other DNA sequences in the sample. The chain has TRBV27 and TRBJ2-1; the match to TRBD2 covers 11 bases. Germline V gene sequence: CDR1 MNHEY, CDR2 SMNVEV (reference sequence). J gave up 4 bases and V 3 bases, and 2 bases lay outside the gene matches. CDR3 size: 15 residues. The CDR3 nucleotides are TGTGCCAGCAGTTTTTGGACTAGCGGGTACAATGAGCAGTTCTTC. It translates to CASSFWTSGYNEQFF.

The J gene is TRBJ2-5, the V gene TRBV5-5; TRBD2 is a possible D gene (5 bases). Trimming took 6 bases from V and 5 from J, leaving 11 bases between them. The CDR3 spans 12 residues. The V gene's germline CDR1 is SGHKS and CDR2 YYEKEE (reference sequence). CDR3 sequence (DNA): TGTGCCAGCATGAGTGAGGGTGAGACCCAGTACTTC. As protein: CASMSEGETQYF.